This T cell receptor beta chain was retrieved from a study of CD8 T cells in ankylosing spondylitis. Per germline, CDR1 KGHSH and CDR2 LQKENI. CDR3 size: 16 residues. Overall study findings and caveats: A TCR beta motif of 7 to 9 highly homologous variants seemed to mark ankylosing spondylitis blood.

In regard to this clonotype: Its matching antigen is unknown. The junction does not match germline at one end; this may be a read error.

Each CDR3 protein is one row after TCRdb ran MiXCR on the 5' RACE reads. The table includes 750,000 to 850,000 distinct CDR3 sequences, approximately 12% detected once. The chain couples TRBV18 to TRBJ2-6; no clear D gene. The TCR sequence derives from a male donor with ankylosing spondylitis. Sequencing was performed on blood, either unsorted or a sorted T cell fraction (not recorded which). The CDR3 DNA is TGTGCCAGCTCGCCACGACACTCCCCTGGGGCCAACGTCCTGACTTTC. Translating gives CASSPRHSPGANVLTF.